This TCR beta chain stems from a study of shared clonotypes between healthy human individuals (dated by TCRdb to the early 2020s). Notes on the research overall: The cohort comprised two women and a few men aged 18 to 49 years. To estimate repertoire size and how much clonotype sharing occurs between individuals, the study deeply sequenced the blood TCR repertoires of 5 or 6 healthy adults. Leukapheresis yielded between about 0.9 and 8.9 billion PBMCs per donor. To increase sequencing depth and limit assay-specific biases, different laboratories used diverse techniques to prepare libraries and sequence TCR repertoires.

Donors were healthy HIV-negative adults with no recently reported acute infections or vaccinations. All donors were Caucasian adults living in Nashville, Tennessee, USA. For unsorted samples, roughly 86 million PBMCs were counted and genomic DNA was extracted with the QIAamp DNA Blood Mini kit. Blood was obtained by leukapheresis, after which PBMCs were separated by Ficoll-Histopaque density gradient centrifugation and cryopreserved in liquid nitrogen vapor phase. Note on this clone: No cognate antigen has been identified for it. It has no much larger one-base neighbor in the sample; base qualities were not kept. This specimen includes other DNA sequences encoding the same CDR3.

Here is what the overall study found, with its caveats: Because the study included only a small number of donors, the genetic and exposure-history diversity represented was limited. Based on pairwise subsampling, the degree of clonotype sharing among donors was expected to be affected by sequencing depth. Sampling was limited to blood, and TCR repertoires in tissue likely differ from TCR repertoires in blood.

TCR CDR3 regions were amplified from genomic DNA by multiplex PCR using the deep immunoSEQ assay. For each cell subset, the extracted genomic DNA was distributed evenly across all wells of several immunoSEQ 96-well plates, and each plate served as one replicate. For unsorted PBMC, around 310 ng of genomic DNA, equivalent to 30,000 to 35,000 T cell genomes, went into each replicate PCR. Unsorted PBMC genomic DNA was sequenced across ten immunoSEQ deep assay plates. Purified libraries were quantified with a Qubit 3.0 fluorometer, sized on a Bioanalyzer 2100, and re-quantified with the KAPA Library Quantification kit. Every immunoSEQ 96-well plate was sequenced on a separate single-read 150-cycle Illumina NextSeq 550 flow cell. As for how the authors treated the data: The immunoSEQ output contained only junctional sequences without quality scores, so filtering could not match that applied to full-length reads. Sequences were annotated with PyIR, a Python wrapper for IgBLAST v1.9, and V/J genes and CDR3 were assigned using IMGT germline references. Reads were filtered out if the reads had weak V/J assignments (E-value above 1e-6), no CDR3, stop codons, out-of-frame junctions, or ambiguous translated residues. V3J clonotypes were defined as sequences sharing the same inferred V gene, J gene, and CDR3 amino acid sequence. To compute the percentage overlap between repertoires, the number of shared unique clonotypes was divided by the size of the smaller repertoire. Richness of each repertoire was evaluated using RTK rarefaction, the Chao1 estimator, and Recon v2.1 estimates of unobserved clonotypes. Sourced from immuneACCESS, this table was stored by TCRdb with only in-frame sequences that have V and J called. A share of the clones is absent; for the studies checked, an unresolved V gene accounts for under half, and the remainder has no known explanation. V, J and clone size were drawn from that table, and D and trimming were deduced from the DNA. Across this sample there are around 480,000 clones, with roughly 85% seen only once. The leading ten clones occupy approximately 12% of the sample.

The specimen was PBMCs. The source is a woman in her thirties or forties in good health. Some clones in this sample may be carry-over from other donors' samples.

The DNA is as follows: TGTGCCAGCTCACCACTTAGACAAGAGACCCAGTACTTC. This gives the protein CASSPLRQETQYF. The chain uses TRBV18 and TRBJ2-5, with the D gene call left open. Spanning cysteine to phenylalanine, the CDR3 consists of 13 amino acids. Of the read, only the CDR3 DNA is kept; its 39 bases are in frame from base 1. Reading the germline V gene gives CDR1 KGHSH and CDR2 LQKENI. V is pared back by 1 base and J by 2 bases, with 5 bases lying between the germline termini.